This T cell receptor (beta chain) was sequenced during a study of shared clonotypes between healthy human individuals (dated by TCRdb to the early 2020s). Regarding the research as a whole: A couple of women and a few men aged 18 to 49 years were included in the cohort. For each donor, CD4 naive and CD4 memory were each run on three plates, CD8 naive on two plates, and CD8 memory on one plate. To estimate repertoire size and how much clonotype sharing occurs between individuals, the study deeply sequenced the blood TCR repertoires of about five healthy adults. To increase sequencing depth and limit assay-specific biases, TCR repertoire library preparation and sequencing were carried out by different laboratories using diverse techniques. Leukapheresis yielded between about 0.9 and 8.9 billion PBMCs per donor.

With regard to this clone: Its antigen is still unknown. The input lacks base qualities; no much larger clone sits a single base away.

From its cysteine to its phenylalanine, the CDR3 spans 13 amino acids. Kept here is only the CDR3 DNA, which spans 39 bases and is read in frame from base 1. The germline V gene specifies ENHRY as CDR1 and SYGVKD as CDR2. A distance of 10 bases separates the germline ends of V and J, which lose 6 bases and 4 bases respectively. The donors were healthy, HIV-negative adults who had no recently reported acute infections or vaccinations. All donors were Caucasian adults living in Nashville, Tennessee, USA. CD4+ T cells were enriched by magnetic negative selection; naive cells were then positively selected on CD45RA, and the negative fraction formed the memory subset. Blood was collected by leukapheresis, and PBMCs were isolated by Ficoll-Histopaque density gradient centrifugation and then cryopreserved in liquid nitrogen vapor phase. Analytical flow cytometry was used to check the purity and quantity of each magnetically sorted T cell population. Each sorted fraction had its genomic DNA isolated and then quantified by UV absorbance on a Nanodrop 2000c.

The study at large found these results: Naive subsets generally had larger estimated clonotype richness than memory subsets did. Pairwise subsampling led to the expectation that sequencing depth would affect the degree of clonotype sharing among donors. Because the study included a small number of donors, the genetic and exposure-history diversity represented was limited. Higher generation probabilities were observed for clonotypes shared by all four sorted-subset donors than for non-shared clonotypes. Across four donors, roughly 5% of naive CD4, approximately 3.6% of naive CD8, around 2.1% of memory CD4, and approximately 0.42% of memory CD8 clonotypes were shared. Sampling was restricted to blood, and TCR repertoires in tissue are likely to differ from TCR repertoires in blood. Rarefaction of sorted-subset datasets indicated incomplete sequencing despite the large sequencing depth.

TCR CDR3 regions were amplified from genomic DNA by multiplex PCR using the deep immunoSEQ assay. For each cell subset, the extracted genomic DNA was distributed evenly across all wells of several immunoSEQ 96-well plates, and each plate served as one replicate. For sorted subsets, about 200 ng genomic DNA, equal to 30,000 to 35,000 T cell genomes, was loaded into each replicate PCR. Purified libraries were quantified with a Qubit 3.0 fluorometer, sized on a Bioanalyzer 2100, and re-quantified with the KAPA Library Quantification kit. A separate single-read 150-cycle Illumina NextSeq 550 flow cell was used to sequence each immunoSEQ 96-well plate. The study's own analysis went as follows. The immunoSEQ output contained only junctional sequences without quality scores, so filtering could not match that applied to full-length reads. To assign V/J genes and CDR3, sequences were annotated using PyIR, a Python wrapper for IgBLAST v1.9, with IMGT germline references. Reads with weak V/J assignments (E-value above 1e-6), missing CDR3, stop codons, out-of-frame junctions, or ambiguous translated residues were removed. A V3J clonotype was defined by an identical inferred V gene, J gene, and CDR3 amino acid sequence. The percentage overlap between two repertoires was calculated by dividing the number of shared unique clonotypes by the size of the smaller repertoire. Three approaches were used to assess repertoire richness: RTK rarefaction, the Chao1 estimator, and Recon v2.1 estimates of unobserved clonotypes. For all TCRbeta clonotypes obtained by the gDNA method from four donors, generation probabilities were computed with OLGA. The table was pulled from immuneACCESS by TCRdb, which kept in-frame rearrangements only. Such tables lose some clones; where checked, under half of the loss comes from unresolved V genes, and the rest has no known cause. For V, J and clone size, that table is used; D and trimming come from the DNA. For this sample the table gives approximately 530,000 clones, of which approximately 95% were detected only once. The ten largest clones represent 0.055% to 0.075% of the sample.

This TCR came from a woman in her 30s in good health. Material for sequencing was naive CD4+ T cells sorted from blood. What this sample's cell subset or site label stands for: CD45RA+ positively selected. The chain is encoded by TRBV10-3 joined to TRBJ1-5; too little of a D gene remains to name it. CDR3 loop: CAIRKEGNQPQHF. The sequenced DNA: TGTGCCATCAGAAAGGAGGGTAATCAGCCCCAGCATTTT.